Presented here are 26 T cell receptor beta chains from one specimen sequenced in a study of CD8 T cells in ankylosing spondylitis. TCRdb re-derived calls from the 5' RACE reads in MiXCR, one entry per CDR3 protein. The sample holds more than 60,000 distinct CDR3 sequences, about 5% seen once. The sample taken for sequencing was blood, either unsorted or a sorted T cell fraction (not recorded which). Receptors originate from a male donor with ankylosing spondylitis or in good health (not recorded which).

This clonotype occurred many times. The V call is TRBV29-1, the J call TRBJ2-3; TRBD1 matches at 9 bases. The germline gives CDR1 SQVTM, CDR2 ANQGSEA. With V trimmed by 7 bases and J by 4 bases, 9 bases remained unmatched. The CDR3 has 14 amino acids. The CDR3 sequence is CSAKGQGGADTQYF. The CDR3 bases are TGCAGCGCTAAGGGACAGGGTGGAGCAGATACGCAGTATTTT.

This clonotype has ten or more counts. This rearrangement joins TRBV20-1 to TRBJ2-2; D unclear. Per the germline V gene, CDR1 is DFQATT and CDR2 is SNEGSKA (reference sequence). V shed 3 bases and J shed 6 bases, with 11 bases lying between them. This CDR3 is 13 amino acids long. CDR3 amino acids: CSARPQTSGELFF. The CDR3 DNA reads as TGCAGTGCTAGGCCTCAGACGTCCGGGGAGCTGTTTTTT.

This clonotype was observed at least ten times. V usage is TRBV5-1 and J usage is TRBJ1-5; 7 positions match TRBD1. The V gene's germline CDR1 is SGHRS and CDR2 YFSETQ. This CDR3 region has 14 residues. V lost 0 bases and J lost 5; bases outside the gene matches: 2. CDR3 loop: CASSLAGTDQPQHF. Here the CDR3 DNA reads TGCGCCAGCAGCTTGGCCGGGACAGATCAGCCCCAGCATTTT.

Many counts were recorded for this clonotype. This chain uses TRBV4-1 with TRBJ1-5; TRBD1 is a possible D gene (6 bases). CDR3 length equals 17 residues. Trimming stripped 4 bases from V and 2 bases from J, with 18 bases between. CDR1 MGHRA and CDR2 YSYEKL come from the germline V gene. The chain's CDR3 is CASSPGGQARGNQPQHF. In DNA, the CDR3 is TGCGCCAGCAGCCCCGGGGGCCAGGCGAGAGGCAATCAGCCCCAGCATTTT.

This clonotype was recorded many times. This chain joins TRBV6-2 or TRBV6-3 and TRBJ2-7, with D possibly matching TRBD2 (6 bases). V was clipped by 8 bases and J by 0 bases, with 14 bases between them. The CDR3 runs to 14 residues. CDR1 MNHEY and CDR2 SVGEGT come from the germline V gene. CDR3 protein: CASYSGTHSYEQYF. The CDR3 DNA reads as TGTGCCAGCTATTCCGGGACTCACTCCTACGAGCAGTACTTC.

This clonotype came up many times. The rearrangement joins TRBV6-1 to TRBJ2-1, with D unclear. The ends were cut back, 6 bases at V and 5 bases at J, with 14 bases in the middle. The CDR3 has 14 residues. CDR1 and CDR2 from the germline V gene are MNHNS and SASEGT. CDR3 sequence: CASRNGFLDNEQFF. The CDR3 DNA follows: TGTGCCAGCAGGAACGGCTTTTTGGACAATGAGCAGTTCTTC.

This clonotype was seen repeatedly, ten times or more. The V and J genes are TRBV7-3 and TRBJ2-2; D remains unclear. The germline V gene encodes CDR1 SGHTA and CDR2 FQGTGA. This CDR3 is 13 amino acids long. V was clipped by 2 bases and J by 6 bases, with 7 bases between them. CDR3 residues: CASSLVPAGELFF. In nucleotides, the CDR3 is TGTGCCAGCAGCTTAGTCCCGGCCGGGGAGCTGTTTTTT.

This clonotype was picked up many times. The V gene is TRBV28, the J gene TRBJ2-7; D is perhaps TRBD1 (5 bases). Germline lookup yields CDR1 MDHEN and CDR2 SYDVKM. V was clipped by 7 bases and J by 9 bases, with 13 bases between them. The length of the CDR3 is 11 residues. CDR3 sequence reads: CASTETGVQYF. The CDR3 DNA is TGTGCCAGCACCGAAACAGGAGTGCAGTACTTC.

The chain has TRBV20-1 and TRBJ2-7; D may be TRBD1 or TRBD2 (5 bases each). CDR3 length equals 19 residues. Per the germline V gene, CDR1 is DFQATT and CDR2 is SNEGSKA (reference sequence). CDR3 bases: TGCTGTTTCAGAGGCAACTCTCCGGGGCTGGCGATCTTAACCTACGAGCAGTACTTC. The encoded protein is CCFRGNSPGLAILTYEQYF.

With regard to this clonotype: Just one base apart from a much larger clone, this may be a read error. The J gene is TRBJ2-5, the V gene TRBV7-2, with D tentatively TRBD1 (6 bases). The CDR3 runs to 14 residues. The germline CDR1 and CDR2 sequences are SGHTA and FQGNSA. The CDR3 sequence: CASSSLDRQETQCF. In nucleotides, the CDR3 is TGTGCCAGCAGCTCCCTGGACAGACAAGAGACCCAGTGCTTC.

The CDR3 protein is CASSFEGRQPQHF. The CDR3 region has the DNA TGTGCCAGCAGCTTCGAGGGGAGGCAGCCCCAGCATTTT. The chain has TRBV7-2 and TRBJ1-5, with D possibly matching TRBD1 (5 bases). Trimming cost V 3 bases and J 7 bases, with 10 bases left between them. CDR3 size: 13 residues. The germline V gene encodes CDR1 SGHTA and CDR2 FQGNSA.

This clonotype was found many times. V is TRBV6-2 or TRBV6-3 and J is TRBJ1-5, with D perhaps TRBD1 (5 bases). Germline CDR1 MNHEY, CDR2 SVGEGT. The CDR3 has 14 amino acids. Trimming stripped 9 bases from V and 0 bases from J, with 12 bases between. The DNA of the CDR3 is TGTGCCAGTAGGAGGGGTTATAGCAATCAGCCCCAGCATTTT. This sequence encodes CASRRGYSNQPQHF.

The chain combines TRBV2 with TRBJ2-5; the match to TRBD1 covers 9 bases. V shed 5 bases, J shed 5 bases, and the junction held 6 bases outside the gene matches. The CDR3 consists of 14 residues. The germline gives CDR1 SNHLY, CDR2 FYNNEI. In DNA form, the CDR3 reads TGTGCCAGCAGTCCTCGAGGACAGGGGGAGACCCAGTACTTC. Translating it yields CASSPRGQGETQYF. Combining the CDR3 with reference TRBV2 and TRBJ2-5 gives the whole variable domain EPEVTQTPSHQVTQMGQEVILRCVPISNHLYFYWYRQILGQKVEFLVSFYNNEISEKSEIFDDQFSVERPDGSNFTLKIRSTKLEDSAMYFCASSPRGQGETQYFGPGTRLLVL.

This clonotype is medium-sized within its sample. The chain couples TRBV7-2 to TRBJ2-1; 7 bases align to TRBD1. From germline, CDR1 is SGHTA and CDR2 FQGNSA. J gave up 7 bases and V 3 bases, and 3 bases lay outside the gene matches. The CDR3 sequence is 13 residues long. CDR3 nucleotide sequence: TGTGCCAGCAGCTTGACAGGGTTAAATGAGCAGTTCTTC. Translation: CASSLTGLNEQFF.

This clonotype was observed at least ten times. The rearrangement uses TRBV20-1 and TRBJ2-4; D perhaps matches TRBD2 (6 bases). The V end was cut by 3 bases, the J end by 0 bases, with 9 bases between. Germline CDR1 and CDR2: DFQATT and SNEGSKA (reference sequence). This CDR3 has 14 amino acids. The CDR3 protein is CSASPGLAKNIQYF. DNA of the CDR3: TGCAGTGCTAGTCCGGGACTAGCCAAAAACATTCAGTACTTC.

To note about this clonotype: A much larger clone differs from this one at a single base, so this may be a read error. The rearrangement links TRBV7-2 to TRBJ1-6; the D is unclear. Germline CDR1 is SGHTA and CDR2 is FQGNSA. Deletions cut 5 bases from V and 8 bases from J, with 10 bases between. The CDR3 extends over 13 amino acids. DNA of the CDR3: TGTGCCAGCAGCATTGAAAGGGATTCACCCCTCCACTTT. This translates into CASSIERDSPLHF.

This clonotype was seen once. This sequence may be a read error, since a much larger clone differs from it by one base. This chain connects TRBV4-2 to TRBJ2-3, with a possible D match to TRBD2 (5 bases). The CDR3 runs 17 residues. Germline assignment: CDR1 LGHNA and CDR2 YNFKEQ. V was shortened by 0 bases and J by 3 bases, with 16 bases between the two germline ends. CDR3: CASSQDGAASRTDTQYF. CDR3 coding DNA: TGTGCCAGCAGCCAAGATGGCGCGGCTAGCAGGACAGATACGCAGTATTTT.

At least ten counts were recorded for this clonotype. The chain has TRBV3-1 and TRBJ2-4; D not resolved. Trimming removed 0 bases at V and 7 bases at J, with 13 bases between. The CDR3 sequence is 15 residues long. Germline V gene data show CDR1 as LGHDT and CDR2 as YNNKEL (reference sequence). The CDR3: CASSQEGNMGNIQYF. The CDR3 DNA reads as TGTGCCAGCAGCCAAGAGGGGAACATGGGGAACATTCAGTACTTC.

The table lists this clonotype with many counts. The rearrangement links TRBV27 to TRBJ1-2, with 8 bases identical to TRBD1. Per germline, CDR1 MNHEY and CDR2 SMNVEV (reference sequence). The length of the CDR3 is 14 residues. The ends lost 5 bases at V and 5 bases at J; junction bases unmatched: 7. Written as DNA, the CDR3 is TGTGCCAGCAGTCCCCGGACAGGGTGGTATGGCTACACCTTC. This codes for CASSPRTGWYGYTF.

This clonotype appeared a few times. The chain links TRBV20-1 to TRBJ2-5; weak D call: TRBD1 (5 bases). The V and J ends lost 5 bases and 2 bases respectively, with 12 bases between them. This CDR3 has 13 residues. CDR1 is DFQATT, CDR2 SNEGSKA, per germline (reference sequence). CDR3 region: CSACGQEQETQYF. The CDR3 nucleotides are TGCAGTGCTTGCGGACAAGAACAAGAGACCCAGTACTTC.

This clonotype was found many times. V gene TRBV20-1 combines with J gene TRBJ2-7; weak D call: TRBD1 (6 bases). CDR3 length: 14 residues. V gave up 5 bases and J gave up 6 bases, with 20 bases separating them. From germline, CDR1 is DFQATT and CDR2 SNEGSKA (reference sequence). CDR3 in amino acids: CSAAEQGPRREQYF. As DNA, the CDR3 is TGCAGTGCTGCTGAACAGGGACCGAGGCGCGAGCAGTACTTC.

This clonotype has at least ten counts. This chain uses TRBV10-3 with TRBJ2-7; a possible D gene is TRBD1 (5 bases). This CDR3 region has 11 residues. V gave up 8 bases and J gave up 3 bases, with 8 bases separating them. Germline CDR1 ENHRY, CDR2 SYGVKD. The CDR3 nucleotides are TGTGCCATCTACGACAGCTACGAGCAGTACTTC. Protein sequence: CAIYDSYEQYF.

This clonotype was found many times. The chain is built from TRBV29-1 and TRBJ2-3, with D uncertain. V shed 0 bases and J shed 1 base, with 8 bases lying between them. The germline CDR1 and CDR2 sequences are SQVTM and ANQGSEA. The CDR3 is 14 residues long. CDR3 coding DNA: TGCAGCGTTGAAGATCTTAGGGGCACAGATACGCAGTATTTT. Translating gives CSVEDLRGTDTQYF.

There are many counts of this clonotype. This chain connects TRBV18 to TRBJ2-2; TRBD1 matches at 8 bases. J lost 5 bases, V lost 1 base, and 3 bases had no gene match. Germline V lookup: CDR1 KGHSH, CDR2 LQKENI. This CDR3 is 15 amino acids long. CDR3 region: CASSPRDRPTGELFF. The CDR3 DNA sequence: TGTGCCAGCTCACCACGGGACAGGCCGACCGGGGAGCTGTTTTTT.

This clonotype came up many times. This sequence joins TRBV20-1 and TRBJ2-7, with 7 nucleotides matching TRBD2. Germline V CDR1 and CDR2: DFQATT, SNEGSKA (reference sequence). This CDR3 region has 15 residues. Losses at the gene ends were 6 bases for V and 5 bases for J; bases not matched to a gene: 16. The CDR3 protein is CSAKPRGGSVHEQYF. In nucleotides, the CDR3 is TGCAGTGCAAAACCCCGGGGAGGGTCGGTTCACGAGCAGTACTTC.

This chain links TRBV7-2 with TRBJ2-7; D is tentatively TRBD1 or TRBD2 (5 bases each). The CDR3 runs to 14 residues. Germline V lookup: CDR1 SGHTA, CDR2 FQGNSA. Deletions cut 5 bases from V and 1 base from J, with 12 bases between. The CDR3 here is CASSGTAWSYEQYF. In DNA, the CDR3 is TGTGCCAGCAGCGGGACGGCCTGGTCCTACGAGCAGTACTTC. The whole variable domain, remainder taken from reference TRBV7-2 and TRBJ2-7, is GAGVSQSPSNKVTEKGKDVELRCDPISGHTALYWYRQSLGQGLEFLIYFQGNSAPDKSGLPSDRFSAERTGGSVSTLTIQRTQQEDSAVYLCASSGTAWSYEQYFGPGTRLTVT.